The rows below give T cell receptor beta chains drawn from one sample of a study of blood T cell repertoires in COVID-19. The assay was immunoSEQ multiplex PCR, and TCRdb's table has in-frame clones only and misses some. This table holds 200,000 or so clones, approximately 85% found once. Sequencing input: peripheral blood. These receptors all stem from a human donor with active or convalescent COVID-19. The donor label of this sample is uncertain. CDR3s include the opening cysteine and the closing phenylalanine or tryptophan. The order of the fields is J gene, clone size, D gene, V gene, CDR3 DNA, CDR3 protein. A D gene is named only where the DNA matches it firmly. Clone size is not always given. Where it is, it says once, few, many or a class for expanded clones.

>TRBJ2-1|.|TRBD1|TRBV6-5
TGTGCCAGCAGCCTCACAGGGGATGAGCAGTTCTTC
CASSLTGDEQFF
>TRBJ2-1|.|.|TRBV30
TGTGCCTGGAGTGCCCGGCAGGGGCAGTTCTTC
CAWSARQGQFF
>TRBJ1-2|.|.|TRBV7-9
TGTGCCAGCACCTCAGGGAGGGTAAGGGGCTACACCTTC
CASTSGRVRGYTF
>TRBJ1-2|.|.|TRBV19
TGTGCCAGTAGGTCTGGACAGCCCGGGGCTGGCTACACCTTC
CASRSGQPGAGYTF
>TRBJ1-1|.|.|TRBV7-2
TGTGCCAGCAGCTTATTTGAGCCCGCTAGCTCTGAAGCTTTCTTT
CASSLFEPASSEAFF
>TRBJ2-1|.|.|TRBV20-1
TGCAGTGCCAGTGCGTGGGGGCAACTAAAGCAGTTCTTC
CSASAWGQLKQFF
>TRBJ2-1|.|.|TRBV11-3
TGTGCCAGCAGCTTAGAGTCGAGCGATGAGCAGTTCTTC
CASSLESSDEQFF
>TRBJ1-5|few|TRBD1|TRBV4-1
TGCGCCAGCAGCCCCGGACAGGCCAATCAGCCCCAGCATTTT
CASSPGQANQPQHF
>TRBJ1-2|.|.|TRBV3-1/TRBV3-2
TGTGCCAGCAGCCAAGGGGGGCAGGGGCTCTATGGCTACACCTTC
CASSQGGQGLYGYTF
>TRBJ2-7|few|TRBD2|TRBV19
TGTGCCAGTAGTCCCGGGACTAGCGGGAATTACTTAGCCTACGAGCAGTACTTC
CASSPGTSGNYLAYEQYF
>TRBJ2-2|.|TRBD2|TRBV7-2
TGTGCCAGCAGCTTAGCGTCATACCCGGGACTAGCGTTTACCGGGGAGCTGTTTTTT
CASSLASYPGLAFTGELFF
>TRBJ1-3|.|.|TRBV19
TGTGCCAGTAGTATCCAGGGGCCTGGAAACACCATATATTTT
CASSIQGPGNTIYF
>TRBJ2-1|.|TRBD2|TRBV29-1
TGCAGCGTTGAAGATCGGACTAGCGGGAGGGAAAATGAGCAGTTCTTC
CSVEDRTSGRENEQFF
>TRBJ2-1|.|TRBD2|TRBV3-1/TRBV3-2
TGTGCCAGCAGCACCTGGACTAGCACCAATGAGCAGTTCTTC
CASSTWTSTNEQFF
>TRBJ2-1|.|.|TRBV11-2
TGTGCCAGCAGCCAGGGGAATGAGCAGTTCTTC
CASSQGNEQFF
>TRBJ2-7|.|TRBD1|TRBV18
TGTGCCAGCTCACCTCGGGACAGGGGACCCTACGAGCAGTACTTC
CASSPRDRGPYEQYF
>TRBJ2-2|.|.|TRBV3-1/TRBV3-2
TGTGCCAGCAGCCAAAGAAAACCGAGCGGGGAGCTGTTTTTT
CASSQRKPSGELFF
>TRBJ1-3|.|.|TRBV2
TGTGCCAGCACCCAAAGAAACACCATATATTTT
CASTQRNTIYF
>TRBJ1-3|.|TRBD1|TRBV5-1
TGCGCCAGCAGCCCGGACAGGGTGGGAGGAAACACCATATATTTT
CASSPDRVGGNTIYF
>TRBJ2-7|.|TRBD1|TRBV27
TGTGCCAGCAGTTTCTGGGGGACAGGGAGATACGAGCAGTACTTC
CASSFWGTGRYEQYF
>TRBJ2-7|.|.|TRBV29-1
TGCAGCGTGGGCGGCGTAGGCGACAGCTACGAGCAGTACTTC
CSVGGVGDSYEQYF
>TRBJ2-5|.|.|TRBV19
TGTGCCAGTAGTATGGAAGGGAGAGAGACCCAGTACTTC
CASSMEGRETQYF
>TRBJ2-1|.|TRBD2|TRBV4-1
TGCGCCAGCAGCGAACCCGGCCTAGCGGGAAGGCTGAATGAGCAGTTCTTC
CASSEPGLAGRLNEQFF
>TRBJ2-1|.|.|TRBV5-1
TGCGCCAGCAGCCCGGACACTTCCTCCTACAATGAGCAGTTCTTC
CASSPDTSSYNEQFF
>TRBJ2-7|few|.|TRBV9
TGTGCCAGCAGCGTAGGGGGCGGAGGCCTTGCGGGGGAGCAGTACTTC
CASSVGGGGLAGEQYF
>TRBJ1-6|.|TRBD1|TRBV7-9
TGTGCCAGCAGCCCCCGACAGGGTAGAAATTCACCCCTCCACTTT
CASSPRQGRNSPLHF
>TRBJ2-3|.|TRBD1|TRBV5-1
TGCGCCAGCAGCTTGCTGCCAGGGGGCCTGAATACGCAGTATTTT
CASSLLPGGLNTQYF
>TRBJ2-7|.|TRBD1|TRBV5-4
TGTGCCAGCAGCTTGGCCTTTGGACAGGGTGGGGAGCAGTACTTC
CASSLAFGQGGEQYF
>TRBJ2-1|once|.|TRBV7-3
TGTGCCAGCAGCTTAACGCGGGAAGAGGTTAAGAATGAGCAGTTCTTC
CASSLTREEVKNEQFF
>TRBJ2-5|.|TRBD2|TRBV11-3
TGTGCCAGCAGCTTGTGGGGACTAGAACAAGAGACCCAGTACTTC
CASSLWGLEQETQYF
>TRBJ2-1|.|.|TRBV11-3
TGTGCCAGCAGCTCCAGGACTCGCTACAATGAGCAGTTCTTC
CASSSRTRYNEQFF
>TRBJ1-1|.|.|TRBV18
TGTGCCAGCTCACCACCCTCTAAGGTCTCGGGGGCTTTCTTT
CASSPPSKVSGAFF
>TRBJ2-5|.|TRBD2|TRBV28
TGTGCCAGCTGGGGGGGGACTAGCATCCGGGAGACCCAGTACTTC
CASWGGTSIRETQYF
>TRBJ2-3|.|TRBD2|TRBV5-5
TGTGCCAGCAGCTTTGGTCTAGCGGGGCTTAGCACAGATACGCAGTATTTT
CASSFGLAGLSTDTQYF
>TRBJ2-7|once|.|TRBV7-6
TGTGCCAGCAGCGTAGCCGGGGACGAGCAGTACTTC
CASSVAGDEQYF
>TRBJ2-2|.|.|TRBV2
TGTGCCAGCAGTGGCGAAAGAGGGGAGCTGTTTTTT
CASSGERGELFF
>TRBJ1-1|.|.|TRBV11-3
TGTGCCAGCAGCCACACAATGAACACTGAAGCTTTCTTT
CASSHTMNTEAFF
>TRBJ2-3|.|TRBD2|TRBV7-2
TGTGCCAGCAGGCGGACTAGCGGGAGACGGGATACGCAGTATTTT
CASRRTSGRRDTQYF
>TRBJ2-5|.|TRBD2|TRBV5-1
TGCGCCAGCAGCTCCCTAGCGGGAGGAAAAGAGACCCAGTACTTC
CASSSLAGGKETQYF
>TRBJ2-7|.|TRBD1|TRBV7-8
TGTGCCAGCAGCTTAGGAGGGGACAGAGAGCAGTACTTC
CASSLGGDREQYF
>TRBJ2-2|.|.|TRBV2
TGTGCCAGCAGTGATCAGGGGAAGCGGGAGCTGTTTTTT
CASSDQGKRELFF
>TRBJ1-3|.|TRBD1|TRBV7-2
TGTGCCAGCAGCCAACAGGGGCCCAGCTCTGGAAACACCATATATTTT
CASSQQGPSSGNTIYF
>TRBJ1-3|.|.|TRBV11-3
TGTGCCAGCAGCTTAGATGACTTCTCGAACACCATATATTTT
CASSLDDFSNTIYF
>TRBJ2-7|.|.|TRBV5-3
TGTGCCAGAATCATCGCTCGACTCTCCTACGAGCAGTACTTC
CARIIARLSYEQYF
>TRBJ2-7|.|.|TRBV28
TGTGCCAGCAGGTTGGACACGATATCCTACGAGCAGTACTTC
CASRLDTISYEQYF
>TRBJ1-2|.|.|TRBV6-1
TGTGCCAGCAGGGAAGCATCCCAGAACTATGGCTACACCTTC
CASREASQNYGYTF
>TRBJ1-1|.|TRBD1|TRBV24-1
TGTGCCACCAGTGCGACAGGGACGAACACTGAAGCTTTCTTT
CATSATGTNTEAFF
>TRBJ2-7|many|.|TRBV10-3
TGTGCCATCAGTGAGTCCCGGGTATCCTACGAGCAGTACTTC
CAISESRVSYEQYF
>TRBJ2-7|once|TRBD1|TRBV2
TGTGCCAGCATCATAGACAGGGGACACGAGCAGTACTTC
CASIIDRGHEQYF
>TRBJ2-1|.|.|TRBV25-1
TGTGCCAGCAGTGACAGGGCCTCCTACAATGAGCAGTTCTTC
CASSDRASYNEQFF
>TRBJ2-2|.|TRBD2|TRBV3-1/TRBV3-2
TGTGCCAGCAGCAAGGCCGGACTAGCGGGAGGGGCCACCGGGGAGCTGTTTTTT
CASSKAGLAGGATGELFF
>TRBJ2-7|.|.|TRBV5-1
TGCGCCAGCAGCTTGGATGGCAGGAGGGTCGACGAGCAGTACTTC
CASSLDGRRVDEQYF
>TRBJ1-1|few|TRBD1|TRBV7-3
TGTGCCAGCAGCCGAACAGGGGGAGACTCGGAAGCTTTCTTT
CASSRTGGDSEAFF